The rows below give T cell receptor beta chains drawn from one sample of a study of blood T cell repertoires in COVID-19. The data were produced by immunoSEQ multiplex PCR, yet TCRdb's version contains in-frame clones alone and is incomplete. The repertoire has 150,000 to 200,000 clones, around 84% of them found once; the top ten carry about 8.6%. The material sequenced was PBMCs or T cells enriched from blood (not recorded which). These receptors originate from a woman aged 50 to 60 who had recovered from COVID-19. Both conserved end residues are part of each CDR3. Fields, in order: V gene, D gene, clone size, J gene, CDR3 DNA, CDR3 protein. The D gene is left open where the match is weak. Clone size is not always given. Where it is, it says once, few, many or a class for expanded clones.

TRBV28	-	-	TRBJ1-5	TGTGCCAGCAGTTCCCCCCAGGTGGGCAATCAGCCCCAGCATTTT	CASSSPQVGNQPQHF
TRBV18	-	-	TRBJ2-3	TGTGCCAGCTCACCAACGAAGGGCTCGGGGGAAGGAGATACGCAGTATTTT	CASSPTKGSGEGDTQYF
TRBV6-5	-	-	TRBJ1-2	TGTGCCAGCAGTTACAGGGTAGGGGACTATGGCTACACCTTC	CASSYRVGDYGYTF
TRBV7-9	-	-	TRBJ1-2	TGTGCCAGCAGCTCCTCACAGGGCGGCTATGGCTACACCTTC	CASSSSQGGYGYTF
TRBV6-5	-	-	TRBJ1-5	TGTGCCAGCAGTTACGGCCAGAATCAGCCCCAGCATTTT	CASSYGQNQPQHF
TRBV5-4	-	once	TRBJ1-1	TGTGCCAGCAGCTCAGGAGGGGCGGGTGGAACTGAAGCTTTCTTT	CASSSGGAGGTEAFF
TRBV5-6	-	once	TRBJ1-1	TGTGCCAGCAGCTTGGACCGAGGCGCTGAAGCTTTCTTT	CASSLDRGAEAFF
TRBV27	TRBD1	-	TRBJ1-2	TGTGCCAGCAGTTTAGCTCCCCCCGGGACAGGGGTATCGGAGGGCTACACCTTC	CASSLAPPGTGVSEGYTF
TRBV6-6	TRBD1	-	TRBJ1-4	TGTGCCAGCAGTTACGGAAAGGGGACAGGTGAAAAACTGTTTTTT	CASSYGKGTGEKLFF
TRBV7-2	-	-	TRBJ1-2	TGTGCCAGCAGCTCAGACATCAGGGGTGGCTACACCTTC	CASSSDIRGGYTF
TRBV9	-	-	TRBJ2-5	TGTGCCAGCAGCGTAGGTTCAGGGGTGGAGACCCAGTACTTC	CASSVGSGVETQYF
TRBV2	-	-	TRBJ1-4	TGTGCCAGCAGTGGGCGACACGGAAGCTCTAAACTGTTTTTT	CASSGRHGSSKLFF
TRBV5-1	-	few	TRBJ1-1	TGCGCCAGCAGCTTGGAGAAACTCAACACTGAAGCTTTCTTT	CASSLEKLNTEAFF
TRBV9	TRBD2	few	TRBJ2-3	TGTGCCAGCAGCCCCCGCCGGGCGGGGGGAACAGATACGCAGTATTTT	CASSPRRAGGTDTQYF
TRBV20-1	-	-	TRBJ1-1	TGCAGTGCTAGCCTTAGCGGAATGGCTTTCTTT	CSASLSGMAFF
TRBV7-2	-	-	TRBJ1-5	TGTGCCAGCAGCGCCCGGCAGGGGCCAAATCAGCCCCAGCATTTT	CASSARQGPNQPQHF
TRBV2	-	-	TRBJ2-3	TGTGCCAGCAGTGAAAGAGGATTAGGTCGGGATACGCAGTATTTT	CASSERGLGRDTQYF
TRBV28	TRBD1	few	TRBJ2-7	TGTGCCAGCAGTTTGTTCAGGGGGCGCGAGCAGTACTTC	CASSLFRGREQYF
TRBV7-2	TRBD2	-	TRBJ2-3	TGTGCCAGCAGCTTAAACAGCGGGAGGATCCCAGATACGCAGTATTTT	CASSLNSGRIPDTQYF
TRBV2	TRBD1	once	TRBJ1-3	TGTGCCAGCATAGGGACAGACCGAAACACCATATATTTT	CASIGTDRNTIYF
TRBV6-5	TRBD1	-	TRBJ2-7	TGTGCCAGCGCCTCCGGGACAGCAAACTCCTACGAGCAGTACTTC	CASASGTANSYEQYF
TRBV7-8	TRBD1	-	TRBJ1-1	TGTGCCAGCAGCCCCAGGGCTGGGACAGGGGCTATGAACACTGAAGCTTTCTTT	CASSPRAGTGAMNTEAFF
TRBV28	TRBD1	-	TRBJ2-7	TGTGCCAGCAGCCCCAGGGGGAGTGGTTACGAGCAGTACTTC	CASSPRGSGYEQYF
TRBV7-9	-	-	TRBJ2-2	TGTGCCAGCAGCGCAGGACACAATATCGGGGAGCTGTTTTTT	CASSAGHNIGELFF
TRBV28	TRBD2	-	TRBJ2-1	TGTGCCAGCAGTCTGGCGGGAGCCAATGAGCAGTTCTTC	CASSLAGANEQFF
TRBV5-4	-	once	TRBJ2-3	TGTGCCAGCAGCGCAGGGTCGGTGACTACGCAGTATTTT	CASSAGSVTTQYF
TRBV19	TRBD1	-	TRBJ2-1	TGTGCCAGTAGCTGGGACAGGGGGCGTAACAATGAGCAGTTCTTC	CASSWDRGRNNEQFF
TRBV28	-	-	TRBJ2-5	TGTGCCAGCACCGCGTCTAAAGAGACCCAGTACTTC	CASTASKETQYF
TRBV10-3	-	-	TRBJ1-3	TGTGCCATCAGTGGAGGTGACTCTGGAAACACCATATATTTT	CAISGGDSGNTIYF
TRBV2	-	-	TRBJ2-5	TGTGCCAGCAGGGCTTGGGGCAGTCCATCAGAGACCCAGTACTTC	CASRAWGSPSETQYF
TRBV10-3	TRBD2	-	TRBJ2-3	TGTGCCATCAGTTACCCCCCACTAGCGGGAGGTACAGATACGCAGTATTTT	CAISYPPLAGGTDTQYF
TRBV7-2	TRBD1	few	TRBJ1-2	TGTGCCAGCAGCCTCCGGGACAGAAATGGCTACACCTTC	CASSLRDRNGYTF
TRBV2	-	-	TRBJ1-5	TGTGCCAGCAGATTTCAATCAGGGAATCAGCCCCAGCATTTT	CASRFQSGNQPQHF
TRBV7-2	-	-	TRBJ1-2	TGTGCCAGCAGCAACACAGGGTATGGCTACACCTTC	CASSNTGYGYTF
TRBV3-1/TRBV3-2	-	-	TRBJ1-1	TGTGCCAGCCTCAACCCGGGCACTGAAGCTTTCTTT	CASLNPGTEAFF
TRBV6-2/TRBV6-3	TRBD1	-	TRBJ1-5	TGTGCCAGCAGTTACCTGCCCTCCGGGACAGGGGGCTATCAGCCCCAGCATTTT	CASSYLPSGTGGYQPQHF
TRBV29-1	TRBD1	-	TRBJ2-7	TGCAGCGTTGAAGAGGGACAGGGATACGAGCAGTACTTC	CSVEEGQGYEQYF